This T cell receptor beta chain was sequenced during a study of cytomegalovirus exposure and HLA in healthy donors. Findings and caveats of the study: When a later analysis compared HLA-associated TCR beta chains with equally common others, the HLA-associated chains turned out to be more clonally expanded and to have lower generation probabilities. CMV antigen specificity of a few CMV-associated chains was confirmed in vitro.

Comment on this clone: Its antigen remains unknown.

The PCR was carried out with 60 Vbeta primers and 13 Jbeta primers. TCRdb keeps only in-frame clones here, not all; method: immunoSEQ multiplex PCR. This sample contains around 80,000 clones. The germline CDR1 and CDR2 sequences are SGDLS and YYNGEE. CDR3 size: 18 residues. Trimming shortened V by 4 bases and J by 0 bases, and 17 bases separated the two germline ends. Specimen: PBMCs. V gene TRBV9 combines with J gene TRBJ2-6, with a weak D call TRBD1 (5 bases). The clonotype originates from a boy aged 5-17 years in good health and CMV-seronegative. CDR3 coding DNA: TGTGCCAGCAGCCCCGGACATGGACGGAGCTCTGGGGCCAACGTCCTGACTTTC. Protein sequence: CASSPGHGRSSGANVLTF.